The 23 T cell receptor beta chains below all came from one sample that was sequenced in a study of beta chain features in type 1 diabetes. Study conclusions and caveats: For Type 1 diabetes patients, all four CD4+ subsets carried TCRB CDR3s that were moderately but significantly shorter.

The entirety of the isolated RNA underwent reverse transcription, so expressed TCRB transcripts were sequenced. Method: immunoSEQ multiplex PCR; TCRdb's copy keeps in-frame clones and lacks some. The data contain a few hundred thousand clones, approximately 13% of them singletons. Antigen specificity for these receptors is unknown. Sequenced sample: naive CD4+ T cells from blood. These receptors originate from a woman between 18 and 29 years old with type 1 diabetes.

This chain's CDR3 is CASSPGHSSTDTQYF. The CDR3 nucleotides are TGTGCCAGCAGCCCGGGACACAGTAGCACAGATACGCAGTATTTT. This chain uses TRBV9 with TRBJ2-3, with a tentative D call TRBD1 (6 bases). Germline V gene sequence: CDR1 SGDLS, CDR2 YYNGEE. V lost 4 bases and J 0 bases, leaving 12 bases between the germline ends. The CDR3 is 15 amino acids.

This clone was seen only a few times. This chain uses TRBV5-1 with TRBJ2-3; maybe TRBD1 (6 bases). Germline CDR1 SGHRS, CDR2 YFSETQ. The CDR3 is 16 residues long. The V end lost 0 bases, the J end lost 0 bases, and 11 bases lay between the germline ends. DNA of the CDR3: TGCGCCAGCAGCTTGGTCGGACAGTCTAGCACAGATACGCAGTATTTT. As protein: CASSLVGQSSTDTQYF.

In its sample, this clone was seen a few times. The V gene is TRBV7-2, the J gene TRBJ2-1; TRBD2 is a possible D gene (6 bases). V lost 1 base, J lost 7 bases, and 11 bases lay in between. Per the germline V gene, CDR1 is SGHTA and CDR2 is FQGNSA. The CDR3 has 14 amino acids. CDR3 nucleotides: TGTGCCAGCAGCTTAGAAGTGGGGAGGAATGAGCAGTTCTTC. It specifies CASSLEVGRNEQFF.

This clone was recorded a few times. The chain links TRBV29-1 to TRBJ1-1, with D unclear. CDR3 size: 14 residues. Germline CDR1 and CDR2: SQVTM and ANQGSEA. Trimming cost V 1 base and J 0 bases, with 9 bases left between them. CDR3 residues: CSVEGRALNTEAFF. The CDR3 DNA reads as TGCAGCGTTGAAGGTCGCGCGCTGAACACTGAAGCTTTCTTT.

This clone was detected a few times. Additional DNA sequences in this sample encode the identical CDR3. This chain joins TRBV20-1 and TRBJ2-7, with TRBD2 matching over 7 bases. V dropped 5 bases and J dropped 3; count of bases not matched to a gene: 1. Per the germline V gene, CDR1 is DFQATT and CDR2 is SNEGSKA (reference sequence). The CDR3 runs to 11 residues. The CDR3 bases are TGCAGTGCTGGGGAGGGCTACGAGCAGTACTTC. Protein: CSAGEGYEQYF.

This clone was picked up a small number of times. The rearrangement links TRBV4-3 to TRBJ2-7, with 8 positions matching TRBD2. Germline V lookup: CDR1 LGHNA, CDR2 YSLEER. V was clipped by 1 base and J by 5 bases; unmatched bases: 13. This CDR3 is 17 amino acids long. The CDR3 loop reads CASSQVGSGGRIDEQYV. The CDR3 nucleotides are TGCGCCAGCAGCCAAGTTGGTTCTGGCGGGAGGATCGACGAGCAGTACGTC.

The V gene is TRBV4-3, the J gene TRBJ2-5; 8 nucleotides agree with TRBD2. In germline, CDR1 is LGHNA, CDR2 YSLEER. V was pared by 1 base and J by 5 bases, with 9 bases of the junction left unmatched. The CDR3 is made up of 16 amino acids. The CDR3 DNA reads TGCGCCAGCAGCCAAGCCAGCGGGAGATTTGTGGAGACCCAGTACTTC. Its protein product is CASSQASGRFVETQYF.

The chain employs TRBV11-2 and TRBJ2-3; a weak D match, TRBD2 (6 bases). The CDR3 runs 15 residues. Germline V gene sequence: CDR1 SGHAT, CDR2 FQNNGV. The V end lost 3 bases, the J end lost 6 bases, and 16 bases lay between the germline ends. The CDR3 region is CASSFTGTPFDTQYF. DNA for the CDR3: TGTGCCAGCAGCTTTACCGGGACTCCCTTCGATACGCAGTATTTT.

The V and J genes are TRBV5-5 and TRBJ2-7; 7 bases agree with TRBD1. Germline V gives CDR1 SGHKS, CDR2 YYEKEE (reference sequence). The CDR3 covers 14 residues. V lost 3 bases, J lost 3 bases, and 6 bases stayed unmatched. DNA for the CDR3: TGTGCCAGCAGCTCGGACCCAGGGGGCTACGAGCAGTACGTC. It is translated as CASSSDPGGYEQYV.

The J gene is TRBJ2-1, the V gene TRBV27; 7 nucleotides line up with TRBD2. The germline gives CDR1 MNHEY, CDR2 SMNVEV (reference sequence). Unmatched junction bases numbered 4, after V lost 3 bases and J lost 2 bases. CDR3 length equals 15 residues. Here the CDR3 DNA reads TGTGCCAGCAGTTTCCCCAGCGGGACCTACAATGAGCAGTTCTTC. Encoded protein: CASSFPSGTYNEQFF.

This rearrangement joins TRBV27 to TRBJ1-2; 9 positions agree with TRBD1. Trimming removed 6 bases from V and 3 bases from J; junction bases left unmatched: 5. CDR3 length: 14 amino acids. Germline assignment: CDR1 MNHEY and CDR2 SMNVEV (reference sequence). The CDR3 DNA sequence: TGTGCCAGCAGGACTACAGGGGGCCACTATGGCTACACCTTC. This codes for CASRTTGGHYGYTF.

The chain links TRBV12-5 to TRBJ2-1; TRBD2 matches 14 bases. The CDR3 totals 19 residues. The germline V gene encodes CDR1 LGHNT and CDR2 FRNRAP. V lost 1 base, J lost 5 bases, and 10 bases stayed unmatched. Here the CDR3 DNA reads TGTGCTAGTGGTTTGGAACCCAGGACTAGCGGGAGGTCACACAATGAGCAGTTCTTC. Translating gives CASGLEPRTSGRSHNEQFF.

The genes are TRBV9 and TRBJ2-3; 8 bases are shared with TRBD2. The CDR3 consists of 13 residues. CDR1 SGDLS and CDR2 YYNGEE come from the germline V gene. The J segment lost 10 bases and the V segment lost 0 bases, leaving 4 bases of the junction unmatched. The CDR3: CASSVAISGAQYF. The CDR3 DNA follows: TGTGCCAGCAGCGTAGCGATTAGCGGGGCGCAGTATTTT.

This clone has just a few counts. The chain uses TRBV5-4 and TRBJ2-3; TRBD2 aligns across 14 bases. CDR3 size: 19 residues. Germline V gives CDR1 SGHNT, CDR2 YYREEE (reference sequence). The ends lost 6 bases at V and 0 bases at J; junction bases unmatched: 12. DNA of the CDR3: TGTGCCAGCAACCCCGGAGGACTAGCGGGAGGTTCTAGCACAGATACGCAGTATTTT. It specifies CASNPGGLAGGSSTDTQYF. The full variable domain, completed using reference TRBV5-4 and TRBJ2-3, is ETGVTQSPTHLIKTRGQQVTLRCSSQSGHNTVSWYQQALGQGPQFIFQYYREEENGRGNFPPRFSGLQFPNYSSELNVNALELDDSALYLCASNPGGLAGGSSTDTQYFGPGTRLTVL.

The chain links TRBV2 to TRBJ1-2; 8 bases map to TRBD1. The trim removed 6 bases at V and 2 bases at J, leaving 5 bases unmatched. The CDR3 has 14 residues. Germline CDR1 and CDR2: SNHLY and FYNNEI. The CDR3 DNA is TGTGCCAGCAGGGGGGACAGGAGCAACTATGGCTACACCTTC. Translation gives CASRGDRSNYGYTF.

This clone came up once. The chain carries TRBV5-1 and TRBJ2-3; 9 bases fit TRBD2. V dropped 0 bases and J dropped 5; count of bases not matched to a gene: 4. This CDR3 spans 15 amino acids. Germline CDR1 SGHRS, CDR2 YFSETQ. The CDR3 bases are TGCGCCAGCAGCTTGGTTTTAGCGGGAGAAGATACGCAGTATTTT. It yields the protein CASSLVLAGEDTQYF.

The gene calls are TRBV19 and TRBJ2-1, with a weak D call TRBD1 (6 bases). Germline V gene data show CDR1 as LNHDA and CDR2 as SQIVND (reference sequence). The CDR3 length is 15 residues. The germline V and J ends were trimmed by 3 bases and 5 bases, with 14 bases remaining between them. The CDR3 nucleotides read TGTGCCAGTAGTATGGGGGCTAGCCGAGACAATGAGCAGTTCTTC. This codes for CASSMGASRDNEQFF. Together with reference TRBV19 and TRBJ2-1, the CDR3 gives the full variable domain: DGGITQSPKYLFRKEGQNVTLSCEQNLNHDAMYWYRQDPGQGLRLIYYSQIVNDFQKGDIAEGYSVSREKKESFPLTVTSAQKNPTAFYLCASSMGASRDNEQFFGPGTRLTVL.

The V and J genes are TRBV2 and TRBJ2-1; 8 bases agree with TRBD1. This CDR3 is built from 14 residues. V lost 6 bases, J lost 5 bases, and 6 bases stayed unmatched. Germline V gives CDR1 SNHLY, CDR2 FYNNEI. In DNA form, the CDR3 reads TGTGCCAGCAGCCTTGGACAGGGAAACAATGAGCAGTTCTTC. Residues: CASSLGQGNNEQFF. Filled out from reference TRBV2 and TRBJ2-1, the complete variable domain reads EPEVTQTPSHQVTQMGQEVILRCVPISNHLYFYWYRQILGQKVEFLVSFYNNEISEKSEIFDDQFSVERPDGSNFTLKIRSTKLEDSAMYFCASSLGQGNNEQFFGPGTRLTVL.

The sample holds a few counts of this clone. V is TRBV10-3 and J is TRBJ1-2; 9 nucleotides match TRBD1. Germline lookup yields CDR1 ENHRY and CDR2 SYGVKD. V was clipped by 6 bases and J by 4 bases; unmatched bases: 9. The CDR3 sequence is 15 residues long. DNA of the CDR3: TGTGCCATCAGGCCGGGACAGGGAATCAGCTATGGCTACACCTTC. Amino acids: CAIRPGQGISYGYTF.

This clone was counted a few times. The chain is built from TRBV7-9 and TRBJ2-7; 15 bases map to TRBD2. The CDR3 length is 16 residues. Trimming cost V 4 bases and J 5 bases; bases outside gene matches: 6. The germline V gene encodes CDR1 SEHNR and CDR2 FQNEAQ (reference sequence). CDR3 DNA sequence: TGTGCCAGCAGCTCGGGACTAGCGGGAGGTAGGCACGAGCAGTACTTC. It is translated as CASSSGLAGGRHEQYF.

The chain uses TRBV6-6 and TRBJ1-2; no firm D call. Trimming stripped 6 bases from V and 8 bases from J, with 19 bases between. Germline lookup yields CDR1 MNHNY and CDR2 SVGAGI (reference sequence). The CDR3 is made up of 14 amino acids. The chain's CDR3 is CASSKDGTGGGYTF. In DNA, the CDR3 is TGTGCCAGCAGCAAGGACGGAACGGGAGGCGGCTACACCTTC.

This clone turned up a few times. V is TRBV27 and J is TRBJ2-7, with D possibly matching TRBD2 (6 bases). V shed 5 bases and J shed 0 bases, with 14 bases lying between them. This CDR3 is built from 15 residues. Germline CDR1 is MNHEY and CDR2 is SMNVEV (reference sequence). The CDR3 DNA follows: TGTGCCAGCAGTCGCCCCGGGACTCCCTCCTACGAGCAGTACTTC. As protein: CASSRPGTPSYEQYF.

This clone was detected only a few times. The chain carries TRBV30 and TRBJ1-2; D possibly corresponds to TRBD1 (5 bases). Germline CDR1 is GTSNPN and CDR2 is SVGIG (reference sequence). V dropped 3 bases and J dropped 4 bases, with 6 bases sitting between them. This CDR3 contains 11 residues. The CDR3 region has the DNA TGTGCCTGGAGCAGGGCCTATGGCTACACCTTC. Translation: CAWSRAYGYTF. The variable domain in full, completed from reference TRBV30 and TRBJ1-2, reads SQTIHQWPATLVQPVGSPLSLECTVEGTSNPNLYWYRQAAGRGLQLLFYSVGIGQISSEVPQNLSASRPQDRQFILSSKKLLLSDSGFYLCAWSRAYGYTFGSGTRLTVV.